A selection of T cell receptor beta chains follows, all from one sample in a study of persistence of HIV-infected CD4 T cells. Their antigens remain unidentified. Clones were read by immunoSEQ multiplex PCR, and TCRdb kept only the in-frame ones, dropping some. This sample has tens of thousands of clones; roughly 82% occur once, and the top ten carry roughly 6.7%. This sample comprised CD4+ T cells sorted from PBMCs after 18-hour stimulation, obtained from a patient who received antiretroviral therapy. Receptor source: an adult woman with HIV who was CMV-seropositive. Both conserved end residues are part of each CDR3. D genes are given only for firm matches. The size of a clone is reported for some rows only, either as once, few or many, or as a class for expanded clones.

clone size | J gene | V gene | D gene | CDR3 protein | CDR3 DNA
. | TRBJ2-6 | TRBV6-1 | . | CASSDRILGGAGANVLTF | TGTGCCAGCAGTGACCGGATCCTGGGGGGCGCTGGGGCCAACGTCCTGACTTTC
. | TRBJ1-4 | TRBV24-1 | . | CAISRPGEKLFF | TGTGCCATCAGCAGACCAGGCGAAAAACTGTTTTTT
few | TRBJ2-2 | TRBV3-1/TRBV3-2 | TRBD2 | CASSHSSGTTGELFF | TGTGCCAGCAGCCACAGCAGCGGGACGACCGGGGAGCTGTTTTTT
. | TRBJ2-3 | TRBV5-4 | TRBD2 | CASSLALAGGRRDTQYF | TGTGCCAGCAGCTTGGCCCTAGCGGGGGGCCGAAGGGATACGCAGTATTTT
. | TRBJ2-5 | TRBV4-1 | . | CASTNGDPAGETQYF | TGCGCCAGCACCAACGGAGACCCGGCGGGAGAGACCCAGTACTTC
. | TRBJ2-5 | TRBV4-1 | TRBD1 | CASSPGSGTGGVETQYF | TGCGCCAGCAGCCCCGGATCCGGGACAGGGGGGGTAGAGACCCAGTACTTC
. | TRBJ2-5 | TRBV5-5 | . | CASSLESGWLQETQYF | TGTGCCAGCAGCTTGGAATCCGGGTGGTTACAAGAGACCCAGTACTTC
few | TRBJ1-1 | TRBV6-5 | . | CASGRTEGISKAFF | TGTGCCAGCGGAAGAACGGAGGGGATTTCTAAAGCTTTCTTT
. | TRBJ1-2 | TRBV7-8 | . | CASSPRGPSNYGYTF | TGTGCCAGCAGCCCCCGGGGGCCCTCTAACTATGGCTACACCTTC
. | TRBJ2-6 | TRBV3-1/TRBV3-2 | . | CASSQDFRTAGANVLTF | TGTGCCAGCAGCCAAGATTTCCGGACAGCTGGGGCCAACGTCCTGACTTTC
. | TRBJ2-2 | TRBV7-9 | . | CASSPWGEGPTGELFF | TGTGCCAGCTCCCCTTGGGGGGAAGGCCCTACCGGGGAGCTGTTTTTT
. | TRBJ1-2 | TRBV7-2 | TRBD1 | CASSSRQGSGYGYTF | TGTGCCAGCAGTAGTAGACAGGGCTCTGGCTATGGCTACACCTTC
. | TRBJ2-5 | TRBV12-3/TRBV12-4 | . | CASSLGEGTQYF | TGTGCCAGCAGTTTAGGAGAGGGGACCCAGTACTTC